The 19 T cell receptor beta chains given below trace back to one sample, sequenced in a study of T cell responses to AZD1222 COVID-19 vaccine. Libraries were prepared by immunoSEQ multiplex PCR; TCRdb keeps only in-frame clonotypes and omits some of them. The sample shows 250,000 to 300,000 clones, around 92% of them seen only once. The starting material was peripheral blood, obtained 28 days after the second AZD1222 dose. The source is an adult who received the AZD1222 COVID-19 vaccine.

Concerning this clone: This specimen includes other DNA sequences encoding the same CDR3. This chain uses TRBV6-5 with TRBJ1-1, with D uncertain. The CDR3 is made up of 12 amino acids. The ends were cut back, 9 bases at V and 0 bases at J, with 8 bases in the middle. Germline CDR1 and CDR2: MNHEY and SVGAGI. The CDR3 sequence is CASGRMNTEAFF. The CDR3 DNA is TGTGCCAGTGGACGGATGAACACTGAAGCTTTCTTT.

The chain is built from TRBV29-1 and TRBJ2-2; no clear D. The CDR3 totals 13 residues. V shed 6 bases and J shed 7 bases, with 15 bases lying between them. Germline loops: CDR1 SQVTM, CDR2 ANQGSEA. CDR3 DNA sequence: TGCAGCGTGGGCGAAGACGCCGTCGGGGAGCTGTTTTTT. As protein: CSVGEDAVGELFF.

The V gene is TRBV6-6, the J gene TRBJ2-7, with D unclear. There are 11 residues in the CDR3. Between the trimmed V and J ends, which lost 6 bases and 6 bases, there was a span of 9 bases. Germline values: CDR1 MNHNY, CDR2 SVGAGI (reference sequence). The CDR3 DNA follows: TGTGCCAGCAGCTCTAGGGCCGAGCAGTACTTC. Translation: CASSSRAEQYF.

The genes are TRBV5-1 and TRBJ2-7; 9 nucleotides align to TRBD1. Germline V gene data show CDR1 as SGHRS and CDR2 as YFSETQ. The V and J ends lost 4 bases and 5 bases, in that order; junction bases with no gene match: 4. This CDR3 contains 13 residues. The CDR3 DNA follows: TGCGCCAGCAGCACGGGACAGGGTGACGAGCAGTACTTC. Protein sequence: CASSTGQGDEQYF.

V usage is TRBV24-1 and J usage is TRBJ2-5; TRBD1 matches at 12 bases. V lost 4 bases to trimming and J lost 1 base; unmatched junction nucleotides: 6. The length of the CDR3 is 17 residues. Per the germline V gene, CDR1 is KGHDR and CDR2 is SFDVKD. CDR3 sequence reads: CATSEAGTGGIQETQYF. For the CDR3, the DNA is TGTGCCACCAGTGAGGCAGGGACAGGGGGCATCCAAGAGACCCAGTACTTC.

The chain has TRBV5-6 and TRBJ2-7; D gene uncertain. V was shortened by 4 bases and J by 3 bases, with 5 bases between the two germline ends. Germline lookup yields CDR1 SGHDT and CDR2 YYEEEE. The CDR3 contains 11 residues. CDR3 protein: CASSRNYEQYF. CDR3 DNA: TGTGCCAGCAGCCGAAACTACGAGCAGTACTTC. Combining the CDR3 with reference TRBV5-6 and TRBJ2-7 gives the whole variable domain DAGVTQSPTHLIKTRGQQVTLRCSPKSGHDTVSWYQQALGQGPQFIFQYYEEEERQRGNFPDRFSGHQFPNYSSELNVNALLLGDSALYLCASSRNYEQYFGPGTRLTVT.

This chain uses TRBV28 with TRBJ1-5; TRBD1 might be the D (6 bases). Germline V CDR1 and CDR2: MDHEN, SYDVKM. The CDR3 consists of 16 residues. The ends were cut back, 11 bases at V and 0 bases at J, with 20 bases in the middle. The CDR3 is CAGARRGGYSNQPQHF. CDR3 nucleotide sequence: TGTGCCGGGGCGAGACGAGGGGGGTATAGCAATCAGCCCCAGCATTTT. Full variable domain (missing parts from reference TRBV28 and TRBJ1-5): DVKVTQSSRYLVKRTGEKVFLECVQDMDHENMFWYRQDPGLGLRLIYFSYDVKMKEKGDIPEGYSVSREKKERFSLILESASTNQTSMYLCAGARRGGYSNQPQHFGDGTRLSIL.

J is TRBJ1-5 and V is TRBV7-8, with D hard to call. V was trimmed by 1 base and J by 2 bases, leaving 9 bases between them. CDR3 size: 15 residues. Germline V gene data show CDR1 as SGHVS and CDR2 as FQNEAQ. CDR3 amino acids: CASSLVGFGNQPQHF. In DNA form, the CDR3 reads TGTGCCAGCAGCTTAGTGGGTTTCGGCAATCAGCCCCAGCATTTT.

V and J are TRBV5-5 and TRBJ1-2, with 7 bases lining up with TRBD1. The ends lost 4 bases at V and 7 bases at J; junction bases unmatched: 16. CDR1 is SGHKS, CDR2 YYEKEE, per germline (reference sequence). This CDR3 contains 16 residues. As DNA, the CDR3 is TGTGCCAGCAGCCGCGGCCCGGGACAGTGGGCGGGTGGCTACACCTTC. Amino acid sequence: CASSRGPGQWAGGYTF.

The chain recombines TRBV7-3 with TRBJ2-3; 7 bases are a match to TRBD2. Trimming removed 0 bases from V and 3 bases from J; junction bases left unmatched: 3. CDR1 and CDR2 (germline): SGHTA, FQGTGA. The CDR3 runs to 15 residues. The CDR3 spells CASSLTGGTTDTQYF. CDR3 coding DNA: TGTGCCAGCAGCTTAACCGGGGGGACGACAGATACGCAGTATTTT.

This clone was recorded once. The V gene is TRBV2, the J gene TRBJ1-5; possibly TRBD1 for D (5 bases). Trimming shortened V by 5 bases and J by 6 bases, and 11 bases separated the two germline ends. The CDR3 consists of 13 residues. Germline lookup yields CDR1 SNHLY and CDR2 FYNNEI. CDR3 in amino acids: CASSLQGGQPQHF. Written as DNA, the CDR3 is TGTGCCAGCAGTCTCCAGGGAGGTCAGCCCCAGCATTTT.

This sequence joins TRBV5-4 and TRBJ1-1; maybe TRBD1 (6 bases). The germline V gene encodes CDR1 SGHNT and CDR2 YYREEE (reference sequence). Trimming removed 1 base from V and 1 base from J, with 14 bases in between. The CDR3 has 16 residues. The CDR3 sequence: CASSLPGAGGNTEAFF. The CDR3 bases are TGTGCCAGCAGCTTGCCGGGGGCAGGTGGGAACACTGAAGCTTTCTTT. The variable domain in full, with the rest retrieved from reference TRBV5-4 and TRBJ1-1, is ETGVTQSPTHLIKTRGQQVTLRCSSQSGHNTVSWYQQALGQGPQFIFQYYREEENGRGNFPPRFSGLQFPNYSSELNVNALELDDSALYLCASSLPGAGGNTEAFFGQGTRLTVV.

This clone was picked up one time. The V call is TRBV5-1, the J call TRBJ2-1; D uncertain. Trimming took 2 bases from V and 0 from J, leaving 9 bases between them. Germline CDR1 SGHRS, CDR2 YFSETQ. The CDR3 totals 15 residues. CDR3 nucleotides: TGCGCCAGCAGCTTTGCCGGAGCCTCCTACAATGAGCAGTTCTTC. This codes for CASSFAGASYNEQFF.

For the CDR3, the DNA is TGTGCCAGCAGTTACCTGGACAGGGGGCTCGCCGAGCAGTACTTC. Residues: CASSYLDRGLAEQYF. The rearrangement joins TRBV6-2 or TRBV6-3 to TRBJ2-7; 11 bases agree with TRBD1. The CDR3 spans 15 residues. J gave up 6 bases and V 2 bases, and 6 bases lay outside the gene matches. Germline CDR1 reads MNHEY; CDR2 reads SVGEGT.

The chain is built from TRBV7-9 and TRBJ2-1; TRBD1 might be the D (6 bases). Trimming stripped 5 bases from V and 4 bases from J, with 18 bases between. CDR1 and CDR2 from the germline V gene are SEHNR and FQNEAQ (reference sequence). The CDR3 is 16 amino acids. The CDR3, as DNA: TGTGCCAGCAGCCCGCCGTTGGGGGCCGGATACAATGAGCAGTTCTTC. It encodes CASSPPLGAGYNEQFF.

This sequence joins TRBV12-3 or TRBV12-4 and TRBJ1-2; D call uncertain. The CDR3 totals 11 residues. The germline V and J ends were trimmed by 7 bases and 9 bases, with 12 bases remaining between them. This CDR3 reads CASTSGDSYTF. In DNA form, the CDR3 reads TGTGCCAGCACCTCCGGGGATAGCTACACCTTC.

This sequence joins TRBV11-1 and TRBJ1-2; TRBD1 might be the D (5 bases). V was pared by 5 bases and J by 3 bases, with 13 bases between. The CDR3 length is 14 residues. The germline CDR1 and CDR2 sequences are SGHAT and FQDESV (reference sequence). The CDR3: CASSRAGQYYGYTF. CDR3 DNA: TGTGCCAGCAGCCGAGCGGGGCAGTACTATGGCTACACCTTC.

For this clone: Distinct nucleotide sequences in the sample also encode this CDR3. The J gene is TRBJ1-2, the V gene TRBV5-1; no clear D gene. Germline V gene sequence: CDR1 SGHRS, CDR2 YFSETQ. V was pared by 0 bases and J by 2 bases, with 5 bases between. CDR3 length equals 13 residues. CDR3 DNA: TGCGCCAGCAGCTTGGACAGAAACTATGGCTACACCTTC. Its protein is CASSLDRNYGYTF.

The rearrangement links TRBV28 to TRBJ1-5, with TRBD1 as a possible D gene (5 bases). There are 13 residues in the CDR3. Germline loops: CDR1 MDHEN, CDR2 SYDVKM. V lost 9 bases and J lost 4, with 13 bases in between. CDR3 in DNA: TGTGCCAGTGGCGGGGGAGGGAATCAGCCCCAGCATTTT. Amino acids: CASGGGGNQPQHF.